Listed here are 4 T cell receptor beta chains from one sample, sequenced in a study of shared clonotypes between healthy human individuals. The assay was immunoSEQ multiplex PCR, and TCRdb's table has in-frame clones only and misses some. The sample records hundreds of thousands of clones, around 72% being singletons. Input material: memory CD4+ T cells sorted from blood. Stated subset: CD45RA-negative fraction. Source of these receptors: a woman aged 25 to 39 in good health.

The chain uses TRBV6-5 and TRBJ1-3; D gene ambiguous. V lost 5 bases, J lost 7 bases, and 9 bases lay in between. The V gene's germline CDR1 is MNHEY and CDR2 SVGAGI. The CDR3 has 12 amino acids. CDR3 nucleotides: TGTGCCAGCAGTGGAGGAGATAACACCATATATTTT. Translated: CASSGGDNTIYF.

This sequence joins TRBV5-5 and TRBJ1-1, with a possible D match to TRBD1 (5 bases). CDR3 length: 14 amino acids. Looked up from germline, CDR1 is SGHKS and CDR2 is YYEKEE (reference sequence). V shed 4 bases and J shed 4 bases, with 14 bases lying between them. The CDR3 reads CASSSGAYFTEAFF. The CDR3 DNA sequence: TGTGCCAGCAGCAGTGGGGCATATTTCACTGAAGCTTTCTTT.

The CDR3 is CASSRDRVRGPTNEKLFF. The CDR3 region has the DNA TGTGCCAGCAGCAGGGACAGGGTGCGCGGGCCAACTAATGAAAAACTGTTTTTT. V is TRBV7-8 and J is TRBJ1-4, with 9 bases that match TRBD1. The germline gives CDR1 SGHVS, CDR2 FQNEAQ. The junction had 10 bases not matched to a gene; V was cut back by 5 bases and J by 0 bases. This CDR3 is built from 18 residues.

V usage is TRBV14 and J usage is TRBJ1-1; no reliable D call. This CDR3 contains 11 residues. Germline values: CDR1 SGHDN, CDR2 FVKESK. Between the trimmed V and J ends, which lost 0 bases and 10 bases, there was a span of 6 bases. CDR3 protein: CASSQEALAFF. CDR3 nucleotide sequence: TGTGCCAGCAGCCAAGAAGCGCTAGCTTTCTTT. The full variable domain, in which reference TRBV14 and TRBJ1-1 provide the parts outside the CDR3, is EAGVTQFPSHSVIEKGQTVTLRCDPISGHDNLYWYRRVMGKEIKFLLHFVKESKQDESGMPNNRFLAERTGGTYSTLKVQPAELEDSGVYFCASSQEALAFFGQGTRLTVV.